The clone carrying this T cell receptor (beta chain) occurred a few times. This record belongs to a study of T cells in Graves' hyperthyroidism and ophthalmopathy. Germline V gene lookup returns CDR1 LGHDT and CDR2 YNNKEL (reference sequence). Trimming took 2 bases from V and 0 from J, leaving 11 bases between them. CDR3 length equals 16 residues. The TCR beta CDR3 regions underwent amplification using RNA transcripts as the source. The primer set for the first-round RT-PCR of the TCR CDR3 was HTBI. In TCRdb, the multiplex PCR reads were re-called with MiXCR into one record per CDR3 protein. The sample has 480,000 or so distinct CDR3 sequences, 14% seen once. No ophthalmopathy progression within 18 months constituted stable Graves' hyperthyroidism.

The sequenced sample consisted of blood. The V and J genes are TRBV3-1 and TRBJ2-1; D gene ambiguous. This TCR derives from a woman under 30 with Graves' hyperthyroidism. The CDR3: CASSQSPDPSYNEQFF. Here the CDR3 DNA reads TGTGCCAGCAGCCAATCACCGGACCCCTCCTACAATGAGCAGTTCTTC.